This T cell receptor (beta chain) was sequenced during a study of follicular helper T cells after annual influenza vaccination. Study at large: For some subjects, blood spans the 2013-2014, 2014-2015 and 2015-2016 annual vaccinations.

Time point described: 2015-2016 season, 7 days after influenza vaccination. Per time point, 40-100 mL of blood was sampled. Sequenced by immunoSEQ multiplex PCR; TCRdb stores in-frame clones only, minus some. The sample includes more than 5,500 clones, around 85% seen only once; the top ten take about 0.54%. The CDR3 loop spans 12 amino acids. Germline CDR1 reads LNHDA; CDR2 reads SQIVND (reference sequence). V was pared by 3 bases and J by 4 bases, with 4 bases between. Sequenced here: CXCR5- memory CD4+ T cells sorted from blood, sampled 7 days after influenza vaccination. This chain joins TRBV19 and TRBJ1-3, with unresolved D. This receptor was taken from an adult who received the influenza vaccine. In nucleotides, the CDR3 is TGTGCCAGTAGTATCTCCGGAAACACCATATATTTT. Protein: CASSISGNTIYF.